These 13 T cell receptor beta chains were sequenced from one sample in a study of CD8 T cells in ankylosing spondylitis. TCRdb fed the 5' RACE reads into MiXCR, producing one record per CDR3 protein. The repertoire includes over 95,000 distinct CDR3 sequences, over 6.5% of them detected once, and more than 9.5% sits in the top ten. The specimen sequenced was blood, either unsorted or a sorted T cell fraction (not recorded which). The receptors originated from a male donor with ankylosing spondylitis or in good health (not recorded which).

This clonotype was detected ten times or more. The chain uses TRBV12-3 or TRBV12-4 and TRBJ1-2; D not resolved. V gave up 3 bases and J gave up 8 bases, with 19 bases separating them. CDR3 length: 15 residues. CDR3 region: CASSLIPSAGGGYTF. Here the CDR3 DNA reads TGTGCCAGCAGTTTGATCCCCTCGGCGGGAGGGGGCTACACCTTC.

This clonotype was seen many times. The chain has TRBV5-1 and TRBJ2-6, with TRBD1 identical over 9 bases. The CDR3 has 17 residues. Trimming at V came to 0 bases and at J to 1 base, leaving 2 bases not matched to a gene. Germline loops: CDR1 SGHRS, CDR2 YFSETQ. The CDR3 region has the DNA TGCGCCAGCAGCTTGGACAGGGGGCGATCTGGGGCCAACGTCCTGACTTTC. It translates to CASSLDRGRSGANVLTF.

The gene calls are TRBV4-2 and TRBJ2-2, with TRBD2 identical over 15 bases. In germline, CDR1 is LGHNA, CDR2 YNFKEQ. This CDR3 contains 18 residues. The V segment lost 4 bases and the J segment 5 bases; nucleotides outside the gene matches: 8. CDR3 sequence (DNA): TGTGCCAGCAGCCTTTTAGGACTAGCGGGAGGGAAGACCGGGGAGCTGTTTTTT. The encoded protein is CASSLLGLAGGKTGELFF.

Written as DNA, the CDR3 is TGTGCCAGCAGCTTAGATCTGGGTAGCGGTCTCCTTTCCTACAATGAGCAGTTCTTC. Its protein product is CASSLDLGSGLLSYNEQFF. The chain combines TRBV11-2 with TRBJ2-1, with a weak D call TRBD2 (6 bases). The germline V gene encodes CDR1 SGHAT and CDR2 FQNNGV. Trimming removed 0 bases at V and 1 base at J, with 19 bases between. The CDR3 consists of 19 residues. Supplemented by reference TRBV11-2 and TRBJ2-1, the full variable domain reads EAGVAQSPRYKIIEKRQSVAFWCNPISGHATLYWYQQILGQGPKLLIQFQNNGVVDDSQLPKDRFSAERLKGVDSTLKIQPAKLEDSAVYLCASSLDLGSGLLSYNEQFFGPGTRLTVL.

In its sample, this clonotype was seen many times. The J gene is TRBJ2-5, the V gene TRBV7-2; D assignment may be TRBD1 or TRBD2 (5 bases each). Between the trimmed V and J ends, which lost 3 bases and 2 bases, there was a span of 10 bases. Germline V lookup: CDR1 SGHTA, CDR2 FQGNSA. The CDR3 is 14 residues long. CDR3 loop: CASSLDWGQETQYF. DNA of the CDR3: TGTGCCAGCAGCTTGGATTGGGGGCAAGAGACCCAGTACTTC.

Concerning this clonotype itself: A read error may be the cause here, since a much bigger clone is one base away. The rearrangement links TRBV19 to TRBJ2-5; a possible D gene is TRBD2 (6 bases). This CDR3 region has 15 residues. From germline, CDR1 is LNHDA and CDR2 SQIVND (reference sequence). The CDR3 region is CASSRTGARQETQHF. CDR3 nucleotide sequence: TGTGCCAGCAGTAGAACGGGAGCGCGCCAAGAGACCCAGCACTTC.

This clonotype was counted a few times. The gene calls are TRBV3-1 and TRBJ2-7; maybe TRBD1 (6 bases). The V gene lost 1 base and the J gene lost 3 bases, with 10 bases spanning the gap. The germline V gene encodes CDR1 LGHDT and CDR2 YNNKEL (reference sequence). The length of the CDR3 is 14 residues. The CDR3 loop is CASSQAAGDYEQYF. The CDR3 DNA sequence: TGTGCCAGCAGCCAAGCGGCAGGGGACTACGAGCAGTACTTC.

This clonotype has ten or more counts. The chain is built from TRBV4-1 and TRBJ2-1; the match to TRBD2 covers 9 bases. This CDR3 comprises 18 residues. V was pared by 0 bases and J by 5 bases, with 11 bases of the junction left unmatched. Germline CDR1 is MGHRA and CDR2 is YSYEKL. DNA of the CDR3: TGCGCCAGCAGCCAAGAATTAGGGGCGGGAGGGCGGAACAATGAGCAGTTCTTC. Translating it yields CASSQELGAGGRNNEQFF.

This clonotype was seen ten or more times. This sequence joins TRBV7-6 and TRBJ2-2; 7 bases line up with TRBD1. CDR1 SGHVS and CDR2 FNYEAQ come from the germline V gene. The CDR3 has 16 amino acids. Trimming took 4 bases from V and 6 from J; bases not matched to a gene: 11. The DNA for the CDR3 is TGTGCCAGCAGCTCCCAAAACAGGGGCAAAGCCGGGGAGCTGTTTTTT. Translating it yields CASSSQNRGKAGELFF.

This clonotype appeared many times. This chain joins TRBV27 and TRBJ2-7, with 8 bases fitting TRBD1. The germline V gene encodes CDR1 MNHEY and CDR2 SMNVEV (reference sequence). This CDR3 has 16 residues. J was trimmed by 0 bases and V by 5 bases; bases with no gene match: 9. This CDR3 is CASSPGTGRSSYEQYF. In DNA form, the CDR3 reads TGTGCCAGCAGTCCCGGGACAGGAAGGAGCTCCTACGAGCAGTACTTC.

The table lists this clonotype with many counts. This chain uses TRBV12-3 or TRBV12-4 with TRBJ2-3; D gene ambiguous. Between the trimmed V and J ends, which lost 5 bases and 7 bases, there was a span of 25 bases. The CDR3 length is 17 residues. CDR3 residues: CASSPRPVKFTTYTQYF. The CDR3 DNA sequence: TGTGCCAGCAGTCCGCGTCCAGTGAAGTTCACAACGTATACGCAGTATTTT.

Many counts were recorded for this clonotype. The gene calls are TRBV5-1 and TRBJ2-1; D tentatively reads TRBD1 or TRBD2 (5 bases each). The CDR3 spans 16 residues. V was cut by 3 bases and J by 5 bases, with 18 bases left in between. Germline V gene lookup returns CDR1 SGHRS and CDR2 YFSETQ. CDR3 bases: TGCGCCAGCAGCTCCTCCCGTGGTCAGGGAGACAATGAGCAGTTCTTC. Translation: CASSSSRGQGDNEQFF.

This clonotype was observed many times. This chain joins TRBV12-3 or TRBV12-4 and TRBJ2-2; D unclear. Trimming took 4 bases from V and 2 from J, leaving 8 bases between them. This CDR3 comprises 14 residues. The CDR3 DNA reads as TGTGCCAGCAGTTCCGGGCTAAACACCGGGGAGCTGTTTTTT. It codes for CASSSGLNTGELFF.